This T cell receptor beta chain emerged from a study of shared clonotypes between healthy human individuals. The protocol was immunoSEQ multiplex PCR, while the TCRdb copy is restricted to in-frame clones and leaves out a portion. This table holds under 150,000 clones, around 66% found once. The count of this clone is one. Its antigen is unknown. Study-level findings and limits: Despite large depth, sorted-subset datasets appeared incompletely sequenced. Richness estimates generally favored naive over memory subsets.

The trim removed 3 bases at V and 1 base at J, leaving 7 bases unmatched. Germline V gives CDR1 SGHTA, CDR2 FQGNSA. The CDR3 has 17 residues. The chain employs TRBV7-2 and TRBJ2-3, with TRBD2 matching over 10 bases. The sample consisted of memory CD8+ T cells sorted from blood. Noted subset: CD45RO+ cells pooled with CCR7-negative TemRA cells. This TCR was sampled from a woman in her twenties or thirties in good health. The CDR3 sequence: CASSLNTGTSGTDTQYF. CDR3 nucleotide sequence: TGTGCCAGCAGCTTGAACACCGGGACTAGCGGCACAGATACGCAGTATTTT.